This T cell receptor (beta chain) appears in the sequencing data of a study of technical replicates of blood from several donors. The V and J ends lost 2 bases and 7 bases respectively, with 8 bases between them. CDR3 length equals 12 residues. Germline V lookup: CDR1 SGHAT, CDR2 FQNNGV. Some clones are missing from TCRdb's copy, which holds only in-frame ones; the method was immunoSEQ multiplex PCR. The data contain around 57,000 clones, around 97% of them singletons. This chain links TRBV11-2 with TRBJ1-2; unclear D gene. This TCR was recovered from a human donor in good health. What was sequenced was T cells isolated from PBMCs. The CDR3 loop is CASSLSESGYTF. In DNA form, the CDR3 reads TGTGCCAGCAGCTTATCAGAAAGTGGCTACACCTTC.